What follows describes a single TCR beta chain. Antigen: not known. Germline V gene lookup returns CDR1 SGHNT and CDR2 YYREEE (reference sequence). Trimming removed 2 bases from V and 4 bases from J, with 11 bases in between. The CDR3 sequence is 14 residues long. Sequenced by immunoSEQ multiplex PCR; TCRdb stores in-frame clones only, minus some. This sample yields 100,000 or so clones, of which roughly 86% are seen a single time; more than 8.5% belongs to the top ten. The source of the sample is a study of T cell responses to AZD1222 COVID-19 vaccine. Findings of the study overall: In a largely white British group with more females than males, clonal diversity was possibly underestimated. Of spike-specific TCRs, nearly half reportedly target regions left unmutated in variants. With two AZD1222 doses given, Spike-specific TCR breadth and depth both rose.

Second-dose intervals of approximately 4 or approximately 12 weeks were pooled. The chain joins TRBV5-4 to TRBJ2-3; tentative D call: TRBD2 (5 bases). The origin of this receptor is an adult who received the AZD1222 COVID-19 vaccine. The sample was peripheral blood, taken 28 days after the second AZD1222 dose. The CDR3 DNA is TGTGCCAGCAGCTTACAAGCGGCGGCAGATACGCAGTATTTT. Amino acid sequence: CASSLQAAADTQYF.